Following are 3 T cell receptor beta chains from one sample sequenced in a study of blood T cell repertoires in COVID-19. Sequencing used immunoSEQ multiplex PCR; TCRdb keeps in-frame clones, though not all of them. The table shows some 100,000 clones, with more than 75% occurring only once. The sequencing input was peripheral blood. The receptors were sampled from a man over 45 with active or convalescent COVID-19.

This clone was picked up a small number of times. This rearrangement joins TRBV5-1 to TRBJ1-2; 8 positions agree with TRBD1. In germline, CDR1 is SGHRS, CDR2 YFSETQ. The CDR3 length is 16 residues. J gave up 0 bases and V 4 bases, and 8 bases lay outside the gene matches. The CDR3 DNA follows: TGCGCCAGCAGCCCTGGGACAGGAGGGCCTAACTATGGCTACACCTTC. Amino acid sequence: CASSPGTGGPNYGYTF.

This clone was found once. V usage is TRBV5-1 and J usage is TRBJ2-3; D is possibly TRBD1 (5 bases). Germline values: CDR1 SGHRS, CDR2 YFSETQ. V was clipped by 4 bases and J by 3 bases, with 9 bases between them. The CDR3 contains 13 residues. DNA for the CDR3: TGCGCCAGCAGCCCGACAGAAACAGATACGCAGTATTTT. Amino acids: CASSPTETDTQYF.

The V gene is TRBV28, the J gene TRBJ2-7; 7 nucleotides align to TRBD1. This CDR3 spans 14 amino acids. The ends lost 5 bases at V and 3 bases at J; junction bases unmatched: 7. Germline assignment: CDR1 MDHEN and CDR2 SYDVKM. The CDR3 nucleotides are TGTGCCAGCAGTAGGGGACAGACACTCTACGAGCAGTACGTC. This translates into CASSRGQTLYEQYV.